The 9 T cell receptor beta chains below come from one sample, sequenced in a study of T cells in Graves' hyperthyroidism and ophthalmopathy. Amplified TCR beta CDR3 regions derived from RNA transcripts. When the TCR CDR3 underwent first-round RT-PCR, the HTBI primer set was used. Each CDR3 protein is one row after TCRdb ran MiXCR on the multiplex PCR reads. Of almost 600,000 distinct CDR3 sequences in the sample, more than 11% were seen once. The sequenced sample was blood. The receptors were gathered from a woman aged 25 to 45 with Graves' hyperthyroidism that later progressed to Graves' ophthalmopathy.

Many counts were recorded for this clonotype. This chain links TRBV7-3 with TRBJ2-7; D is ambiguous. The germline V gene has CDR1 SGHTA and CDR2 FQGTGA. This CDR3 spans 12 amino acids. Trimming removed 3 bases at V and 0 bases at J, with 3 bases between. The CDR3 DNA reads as TGTGCCAGCAGCTTCCGCTCCTACGAGCAGTACTTC. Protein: CASSFRSYEQYF.

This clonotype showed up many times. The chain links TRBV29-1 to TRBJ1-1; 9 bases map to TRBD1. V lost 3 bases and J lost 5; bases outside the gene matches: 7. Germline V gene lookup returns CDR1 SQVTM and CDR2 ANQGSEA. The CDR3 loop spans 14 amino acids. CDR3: CSVDTGGVRTEAFF. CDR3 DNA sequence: TGCAGCGTTGACACAGGGGGCGTTCGGACTGAAGCTTTCTTT.

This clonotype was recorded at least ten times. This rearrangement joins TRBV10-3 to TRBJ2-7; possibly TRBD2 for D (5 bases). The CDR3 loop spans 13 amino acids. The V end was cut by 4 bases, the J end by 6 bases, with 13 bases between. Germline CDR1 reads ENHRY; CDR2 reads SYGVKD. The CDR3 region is CAISADWAFEQYF. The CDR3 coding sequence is TGTGCCATCAGTGCGGACTGGGCCTTCGAGCAGTACTTC.

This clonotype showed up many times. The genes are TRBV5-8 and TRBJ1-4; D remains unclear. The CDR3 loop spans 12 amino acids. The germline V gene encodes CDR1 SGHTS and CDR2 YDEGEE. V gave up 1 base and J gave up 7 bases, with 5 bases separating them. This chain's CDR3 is CASSLNGEKLFF. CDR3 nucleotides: TGTGCCAGCAGCTTGAACGGTGAAAAACTGTTTTTT.

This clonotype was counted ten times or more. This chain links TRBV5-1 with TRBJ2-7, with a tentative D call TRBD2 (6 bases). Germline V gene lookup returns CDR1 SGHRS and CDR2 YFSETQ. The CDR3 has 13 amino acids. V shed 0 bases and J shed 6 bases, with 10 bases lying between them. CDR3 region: CASSLELASEQYF. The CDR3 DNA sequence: TGCGCCAGCAGCTTGGAACTAGCCAGCGAGCAGTACTTC.

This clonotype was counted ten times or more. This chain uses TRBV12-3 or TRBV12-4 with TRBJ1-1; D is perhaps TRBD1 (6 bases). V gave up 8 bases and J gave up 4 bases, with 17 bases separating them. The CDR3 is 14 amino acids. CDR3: CASSNGGSVTEAFF. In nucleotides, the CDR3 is TGTGCCAGCTCTAATGGGGGCAGCGTCACTGAAGCTTTCTTT.

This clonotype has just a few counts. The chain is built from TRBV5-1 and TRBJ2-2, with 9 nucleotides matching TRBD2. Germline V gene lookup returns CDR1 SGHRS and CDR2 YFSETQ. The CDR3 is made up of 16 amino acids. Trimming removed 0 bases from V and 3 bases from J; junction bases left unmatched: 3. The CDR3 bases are TGCGCCAGCAGCTTGGCGGTAGCGGGGGACACCGGGGAGCTGTTTTTT. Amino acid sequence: CASSLAVAGDTGELFF.

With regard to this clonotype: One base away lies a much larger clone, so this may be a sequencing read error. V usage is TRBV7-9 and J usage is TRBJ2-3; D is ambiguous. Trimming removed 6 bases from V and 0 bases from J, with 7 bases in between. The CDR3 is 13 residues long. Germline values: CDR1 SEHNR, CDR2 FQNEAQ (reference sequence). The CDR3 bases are TGTGCCAGCAGGGTCGGTAGCACAGATACGCAGTATTTT. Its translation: CASRVGSTDTQYF.

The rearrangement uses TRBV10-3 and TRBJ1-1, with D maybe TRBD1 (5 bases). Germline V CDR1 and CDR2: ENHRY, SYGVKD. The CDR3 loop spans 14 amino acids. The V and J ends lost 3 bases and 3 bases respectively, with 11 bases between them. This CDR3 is CAISEWGSDTEAFF. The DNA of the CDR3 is TGTGCCATCAGTGAATGGGGGTCGGACACTGAAGCTTTCTTT.